This T cell receptor (beta chain) was sequenced in a study of Ad26.COV2.S vaccination and SARS-CoV-2 variants. The CDR3 consists of 16 residues. Deletions cut 4 bases from V and 4 bases from J, with 19 bases between. CDR1 and CDR2 from the germline V gene are MNHEY and SVGAGI. Overall study results and limits: People given the vaccine had a wider spike-specific TCR breadth than placebo recipients did.

Data came from immunoSEQ multiplex PCR; TCRdb stores just in-frame clones and leaves some out. Here the sample spans 350,000 to 450,000 clones, about 90% being singletons. As concerns this clone: What it binds is unknown.

The receptor's source is a human donor who had recovered from COVID-19. The rearrangement links TRBV6-5 to TRBJ1-2, with TRBD1 as a possible D gene (5 bases). The specimen comprised peripheral blood, sampled after recovery from COVID-19. CDR3 in DNA: TGTGCCAGCAGTTCCATGAAGGACACTGTACGCTATGGCTACACCTTC. Its protein product is CASSSMKDTVRYGYTF.